This T cell receptor (beta chain) was identified in a study of cytomegalovirus exposure and HLA in healthy donors. Study summary: Out of about 360 genotyped donors, about 84% belonged to the Caucasian-associated ancestry cluster.

The PCR made use of 60 Vbeta and 13 Jbeta primers. As originally analysed: Later work found about 80 million unique TCR beta chains, with 9.5 million to 12 million shared. Some clones are missing from TCRdb's copy, which holds only in-frame ones; the method was immunoSEQ multiplex PCR. The V and J calls and the clone size are those of that table, but D and trimming were determined from the DNA. The sample records under 150,000 clones, 79% being singletons. The source material was PBMCs. This clonotype originated in a man aged 18-30 years in good health and CMV-seronegative.

The CDR3 reads CASSLEQAGGNEKLFF. CDR3 coding DNA: TGTGCCAGCAGCTTGGAACAGGCTGGGGGGAATGAAAAACTGTTTTTT. The chain uses TRBV5-6 and TRBJ1-4, with D possibly TRBD1 on 5 matching bases. The CDR3 is 16 residues long. In germline, CDR1 is SGHDT, CDR2 YYEEEE. Trimming removed 0 bases at V and 5 bases at J, with 14 bases between.